Here is one T cell receptor beta chain with its context. Which antigen it targets is not known. No base-level quality is on record; no much larger clone is a single base apart. From its cysteine to its phenylalanine, the CDR3 spans 13 amino acids. Of all the DNA, just the CDR3 is kept, 39 bases in frame from base 1. In the germline V gene, CDR1 corresponds to MNHEY and CDR2 to SVGAGI. Relative to germline, V is missing 8 bases and J is missing 7 bases, with 8 bases of the junction outside any gene match. This entry is derived from a study of blood T cell repertoires in COVID-19 (dated by TCRdb to the early 2020s). Looking at the study overall: Samples from collaborators originated in the United States, Italy and Spain and spanned both the acute and convalescent phases of COVID-19. A de-identified subject ID, COVID-19 status, age in years and sex were almost always included in the sample metadata. The prospective study material was composed of cDNA or gDNA derived from T cells, B-cell-depleted T cells, or PBMCs. The samples were drawn from two sources: the first 160 participants of the ongoing ImmuneRACE study, and fewer than 1,500 subjects contributed by 6 global collaborators. Subjects who had been exposed to COVID-19, were actively infected with it, or had recovered from it provided the deeply sampled blood TCRbeta repertoires that made up the dataset. Where available, HLA class I and class II types were taken from metadata supplied by the sample provider and were not determined by assay-based typing. A freely available public database, intended as a resource for researchers studying the immune response to SARS-CoV-2, is where the repertoires were released. Paper-wide results and their limitations: The amount of clinical and demographic metadata varied by source and participant and was provided uncurated.

The immunoSEQ Assay, a bias-controlled multiplex PCR, was used to amplify TCRbeta CDR3 regions from genomic DNA. For the original study's pipeline: Within the assay, amplification of reference gene primers was used to estimate how many nucleated cells each sample contained. To quantify the absolute abundance of each unique TCRbeta CDR3 rearrangement, sequence reads were collapsed and filtered. For each sample, productive Simpson clonality was calculated as the square root of Simpson's diversity index over productive rearrangements. This immuneACCESS table, as held by TCRdb, lists in-frame sequences with V and J called but not all clones. Of the missing ones, under half trace to an unresolved V gene in checked studies; the others have no known cause. V, J and clone size were drawn from that table, and D and trimming were deduced from the DNA. The sample table shows about 330,000 clones, and 87% are seen once. The ten largest clones represent roughly a tenth of the sample.

In Seattle, one collaborating source enrolled patients while the infection was active and tracked those patients longitudinally over the course of disease. Each collaborating institution followed its own protocols to collect whole blood in K2EDTA tubes. For TCRbeta analysis, collaborators shipped samples in one of three forms: frozen whole blood, isolated PBMCs, or DNA extracted from either of those sample types. This clonotype was sampled from a man aged 30-40 years with COVID-19, enrolled during active disease. Sequenced material: peripheral blood. The rearranged segments are TRBV6-5 and TRBJ2-4; the junction holds 7 bases that match TRBD2. The CDR3 is CASWEGYRNIQYF. The DNA sequence is as follows: TGTGCCAGCTGGGAGGGGTATCGGAACATTCAGTACTTC.